This TCR beta chain was sequenced during a study of neurological immune-mediated disorders (dated by TCRdb to the late 2010s). Background for the entire study: Using UMI-based sequencing, the study compared peripheral blood TCR-beta repertoires from patients with HTLV-I-associated myelopathy (HAM/TSP), patients with multiple sclerosis, and healthy controls. The cohort included about 70 subjects: 14 with HAM/TSP, roughly 34 with multiple sclerosis, and some 20 healthy controls. Longitudinal samples, technical triplicates and paired sorted CD4+ and CD8+ T-cell subsets, alongside PBMC samples, were included among the approximately 98 TCR-beta libraries. Overall results and qualifications from the work: TCR clonal expansion was highest in HAM/TSP patients and lowest in MS patients, with MS patients falling below even healthy controls. No identical CDR3 amino acid sequences were shared among expanded clones across subjects, suggesting private TCR-beta repertoires in all groups.

The healthy controls were volunteers from a blood bank in Maryland, USA. Sorted-subset TCR libraries were prepared from under 1.1 million sorted CD4+ or CD8+ T cells. Peripheral blood was subjected to Ficoll-Hypaque density gradient centrifugation to isolate PBMCs, which were then cryopreserved in liquid nitrogen. Paired sorted CD4+ and CD8+ subsets came from healthy controls, HAM/TSP patients and MS patients. There are many counts of this clonotype. There is no known antigen for this receptor. The input lacks base qualities; no much larger clone sits a single base away. cDNA was synthesized by template-switch 5'RACE using a primer carrying a 10-nucleotide random unique molecular identifier by which each TCR transcript was tagged. Every sequencing run covered 15-18 subjects and yielded more than 180 million TCR-beta sequences. Total RNA was extracted with the RNeasy kit. The KAPA Real-time Library Amplification kit was used to amplify TCR-beta VDJ regions with primers targeting the TCR constant region and the 5'RACE anchor. A first PCR added sample indexes and Illumina adaptors, and a second PCR then raised library yield. The roughly 650 bp TCR product was size-selected on a 2% E-gel SizeSelection system after Ampure bead purification. Library quality was checked on a Bioanalyzer, concentration was measured with Qubit, and libraries were quantified with the Kapa Library Quantification kit before pooling. An Illumina HiSeq 2500 sequenced the libraries paired-end 2 x 150 bp. To increase sequence diversity, roughly 24-30% phiX was spiked into each library pool. The original methods were these. The UMI-based MiGEC pipeline processed quality-filtered reads and removed over 90% of raw TCR sequences during error correction. IMGT germline references were used for alignment of VDJ genes, and clonotypes were defined by a unique CDR3 amino acid sequence together with V-J genes. VDJtools evaluated clonal expansion, Shannon diversity and CDR3 relatedness (CalcPairwiseDistances, ClusterSamples); CLCbio workbench built phylogenetic trees. Clones with at least 8 unique UMIs were defined as expanded, with this threshold being based on coefficient-of-variation modelling across technical triplicates. TCRdb's own reprocessing of the public reads used fastp at Q25 and MiXCR and kept productive beta chains. Every CDR3 protein is listed once, alongside the most common genes and DNA of its rows. It is TCRdb's table, rather than the study itself, that gives the V and J calls and clone size. A total of tens of thousands of distinct CDR3 sequences appear in this sample, more than 5% of them only once. The ten largest clonotypes hold around 0.55% of the sample.

Unmatched junction bases come to 17, with V trimmed by 0 bases and J by 10 bases. Via the germline V gene (reference sequence), CDR1 is DFQATT and CDR2 SNEGSKA. The CDR3, cysteine through phenylalanine, is 17 amino acids long. The DNA shown is the 51-base CDR3, in frame from base 1. The sequence is built from TRBV20-1 and TRBJ2-1, with TRBD2 matching 8 junction bases. The TCR sequence derives from a woman aged 40 to 50 in good health. Input material: CD4+ T cells from blood. The CDR3 is CSARDRMGLAGRVEQFF. The bases read TGCAGTGCTAGAGATAGGATGGGGTTAGCGGGACGGGTCGAGCAGTTCTTC.